A single sample gave rise to the 6 T cell receptor beta chains below, sequenced in a study of CD8 T cells in Susac syndrome. The authors reverse transcribed 0.5 to 1 ug RNA with random hexamers. Each CDR3 protein is one row after TCRdb ran MiXCR on the immunoSEQ multiplex PCR reads. The sample holds a few hundred thousand distinct CDR3 sequences, roughly 93% seen once. The source material was CD4+ T cells from PBMCs. Receptors were obtained from a human donor with multiple sclerosis.

V is TRBV11-1 and J is TRBJ2-3; D not certain. The ends were cut back, 1 base at V and 5 bases at J, with 4 bases in the middle. Germline V CDR1 and CDR2: SGHAT, FQDESV (reference sequence). This CDR3 is 12 amino acids long. CDR3 protein: CASSLDGDTQYF. CDR3 in DNA: TGTGCCAGCAGCTTAGACGGAGATACGCAGTATTTT. Drawing the rest from reference TRBV11-1 and TRBJ2-3, the complete variable domain is EAEVAQSPRYKITEKSQAVAFWCDPISGHATLYWYRQILGQGPELLVQFQDESVVDDSQLPKDRFSAERLKGVDSTLKIQPAELGDSAMYLCASSLDGDTQYFGPGTRLTVL.

This chain uses TRBV20-1 with TRBJ2-5, with D possibly being TRBD2 (7 bases). V lost 6 bases to trimming and J lost 5 bases, with 25 bases between them. CDR3 length: 16 amino acids. CDR1 is DFQATT and CDR2 is SNEGSKA in the germline V gene (reference sequence). CDR3 sequence (DNA): TGCAGTGCCCGACGGGTCCCATGGGGGCGGGAGGAGACCCAGTACTTC. This gives the protein CSARRVPWGREETQYF.

This chain connects TRBV28 to TRBJ1-2; D call uncertain. The CDR3 length is 12 residues. Per germline, CDR1 MDHEN and CDR2 SYDVKM. V dropped 6 bases and J dropped 3 bases, with 8 bases sitting between them. CDR3 sequence (DNA): TGTGCCAGCAGGTGGTCGGACTATGGCTACACCTTC. Residues: CASRWSDYGYTF.

V usage is TRBV4-1 and J usage is TRBJ2-6, with D maybe TRBD1 (5 bases). This CDR3 comprises 19 residues. V lost 0 bases and J lost 1, with 16 bases in between. Germline loops: CDR1 MGHRA, CDR2 YSYEKL. The DNA of the CDR3 is TGCGCCAGCAGCCAAGATCGGACGATGGGGCGGTCTGGGGCCAACGTCCTGACTTTC. Protein: CASSQDRTMGRSGANVLTF.

The chain links TRBV5-1 to TRBJ2-1; 11 bases agree with TRBD2. With V trimmed by 5 bases and J by 9 bases, 10 bases remained unmatched. The CDR3 spans 15 residues. The germline CDR1 and CDR2 sequences are SGHRS and YFSETQ. The CDR3: CASRVAGGPIGEQFF. The DNA for the CDR3 is TGCGCCAGCAGAGTAGCGGGAGGGCCAATTGGTGAGCAGTTCTTC.

The chain joins TRBV12-3 or TRBV12-4 to TRBJ1-5; D gene uncertain. Trimming took 1 base from V and 1 from J, leaving 8 bases between them. This CDR3 region has 15 residues. The CDR3 coding sequence is TGTGCCAGCAGTTTAGACAGCGGGAGCAATCAGCCCCAGCATTTT. Translating gives CASSLDSGSNQPQHF.